The 30 T cell receptor beta chains reported below all come from one sample, sequenced in a study of blood T cell repertoires in COVID-19. This table comes from immunoSEQ multiplex PCR, and its TCRdb copy is limited to in-frame clones, with some not included. The data show around 480,000 clones, approximately 90% seen once. Source material: PBMCs or T cells enriched from blood (not recorded which). The receptors were sampled from a woman between 18 and 29 years old who had recovered from COVID-19.

The gene calls are TRBV7-2 and TRBJ2-7; TRBD1 is a possible D gene (6 bases). This CDR3 comprises 15 residues. The V end lost 3 bases, the J end lost 6 bases, and 18 bases lay between the germline ends. Germline V gives CDR1 SGHTA, CDR2 FQGNSA. DNA of the CDR3: TGTGCCAGCAGCTTCGCCGGGACACATGATTCCGAGCAGTACTTC. Translating it yields CASSFAGTHDSEQYF.

The chain couples TRBV3-1 (or the pseudogene TRBV3-2) to TRBJ1-3; D gene uncertain. This CDR3 has 14 residues. Trimming pared 4 bases from V and 0 bases from J, leaving 7 bases between. Germline CDR1 reads LGHDT; CDR2 reads YNNKEL (reference sequence). The CDR3 here is CASSRDNSGNTIYF. The CDR3 DNA follows: TGTGCCAGCAGCCGCGATAACTCTGGAAACACCATATATTTT.

CDR3 sequence reads: CASSFAGELFF. The CDR3 DNA is TGTGCCAGCAGCTTCGCCGGGGAGCTGTTTTTT. The chain recombines TRBV7-9 with TRBJ2-2, with no clear D. The CDR3 consists of 11 residues. Germline CDR1 and CDR2: SEHNR and FQNEAQ (reference sequence). Trimming pared 3 bases from V and 6 bases from J, leaving 2 bases between.

V gene TRBV12-3 or TRBV12-4 combines with J gene TRBJ2-3; D not certain. The CDR3 has 13 residues. The germline V and J ends were trimmed by 8 bases and 6 bases, with 15 bases remaining between them. CDR3 in DNA: TGTGCCAGCTCCCCTCCTAGTGAGGATACGCAGTATTTT. This sequence encodes CASSPPSEDTQYF.

The chain joins TRBV3-1 (or the pseudogene TRBV3-2) to TRBJ2-1; the D gene is possibly TRBD2 (7 bases). This CDR3 is 14 amino acids long. Trimming cost V 4 bases and J 7 bases, with 14 bases left between them. Germline values: CDR1 LGHDT, CDR2 YNNKEL (reference sequence). This CDR3 is CASSLGGLRNEQFF. As DNA, the CDR3 is TGTGCCAGCAGCCTGGGGGGGCTTCGGAATGAGCAGTTCTTC.

The chain carries TRBV6-5 and TRBJ1-2, with TRBD1 identical over 7 bases. CDR3 length: 14 amino acids. V lost 5 bases and J lost 7; bases outside the gene matches: 10. The V gene's germline CDR1 is MNHEY and CDR2 SVGAGI. This CDR3 reads CASSKTGVLGGYTF. The CDR3 nucleotides read TGTGCCAGCAGTAAAACAGGGGTTCTAGGTGGCTACACCTTC.

The chain has TRBV10-2 and TRBJ1-2, with D tentatively TRBD1 (5 bases). Germline CDR1 is WSHSY and CDR2 is SAAADI. This CDR3 region has 12 residues. Trimming pared 7 bases from V and 2 bases from J, leaving 8 bases between. Written as DNA, the CDR3 is TGCGCCAGCACAGGGAGGAACTATGGCTACACCTTC. Its translation: CASTGRNYGYTF.

The chain couples TRBV7-2 to TRBJ2-6; 10 bases match TRBD2. V dropped 5 bases and J dropped 0; count of bases not matched to a gene: 4. The CDR3 is made up of 17 amino acids. Germline loops: CDR1 SGHTA, CDR2 FQGNSA. DNA of the CDR3: TGTGCCAGCAGCCCTAGCGGGGGTTTCTCTGGGGCCAACGTCCTGACTTTC. The encoded protein is CASSPSGGFSGANVLTF.

V is TRBV5-4 and J is TRBJ1-4, with D perhaps TRBD1 (6 bases). Trimming took 3 bases from V and 7 from J, leaving 13 bases between them. This CDR3 spans 14 amino acids. CDR1 is SGHNT, CDR2 YYREEE, per germline (reference sequence). DNA of the CDR3: TGTGCCAGCAGCTCGGACAGTACCAGTGAAAAACTGTTTTTT. Translation: CASSSDSTSEKLFF.

The genes are TRBV3-1 (or the pseudogene TRBV3-2) and TRBJ1-1; D ambiguous. The CDR3 totals 12 residues. V gave up 2 bases and J gave up 7 bases, with 8 bases separating them. Germline values: CDR1 LGHDT, CDR2 YNNKEL (reference sequence). The DNA of the CDR3 is TGTGCCAGCAGCCAACCCGAGGGTGAAGCTTTCTTT. Its protein product is CASSQPEGEAFF.

The rearrangement links TRBV28 to TRBJ1-2; possibly TRBD1 for D (5 bases). The CDR3 is 13 amino acids. The V and J ends lost 9 bases and 7 bases respectively, with 18 bases between them. Germline V gene sequence: CDR1 MDHEN, CDR2 SYDVKM. Here the CDR3 reads CASTMGGAGGYTF. CDR3 bases: TGTGCCAGTACGATGGGAGGGGCGGGTGGCTACACCTTC.

The chain is built from TRBV5-1 and TRBJ1-6; no reliable D call. Trimming removed 0 bases at V and 8 bases at J, with 9 bases between. The V gene's germline CDR1 is SGHRS and CDR2 YFSETQ. This CDR3 region has 14 residues. CDR3 DNA sequence: TGCGCCAGCAGCTTGGAACAGCAGTATTCACCCCTCCACTTT. It is translated as CASSLEQQYSPLHF.

As to this clone: Other DNA variants within this sample encode the same CDR3. This sequence joins TRBV7-2 and TRBJ2-7, with 10 bases matching TRBD2. The CDR3 spans 15 residues. Germline V gene lookup returns CDR1 SGHTA and CDR2 FQGNSA. Losses at the gene ends were 5 bases for V and 0 bases for J; bases not matched to a gene: 4. DNA of the CDR3: TGTGCCAGCAGCCCGAGCGGGGGGGCCTCCTACGAGCAGTACTTC. Protein: CASSPSGGASYEQYF.

The chain employs TRBV5-1 and TRBJ2-3; D is possibly TRBD2 (6 bases). From germline, CDR1 is SGHRS and CDR2 YFSETQ. The CDR3 loop spans 16 amino acids. Trimming cost V 4 bases and J 7 bases, with 22 bases left between them. CDR3: CASSLSGGETTHTQYF. The CDR3 DNA is TGCGCCAGCAGCCTTTCCGGCGGGGAGACGACTCATACGCAGTATTTT.

The chain combines TRBV7-9 with TRBJ2-2, with a tentative D call TRBD1 (7 bases). The CDR3 spans 15 residues. The V gene's germline CDR1 is SEHNR and CDR2 FQNEAQ (reference sequence). The V end was cut by 3 bases, the J end by 4 bases, with 12 bases between. The CDR3 nucleotides are TGTGCCAGCAGCTTGGAGGGGGCAGGCACCGGGGAGCTGTTTTTT. Translated, it gives CASSLEGAGTGELFF. The variable domain in full, completed from reference TRBV7-9 and TRBJ2-2, reads DTGVSQNPRHKITKRGQNVTFRCDPISEHNRLYWYRQTLGQGPEFLTYFQNEAQLEKSRLLSDRFSAERPKGSFSTLEIQRTEQGDSAMYLCASSLEGAGTGELFFGEGSRLTVL.

This clone came up a few times. The chain joins TRBV12-3 or TRBV12-4 to TRBJ1-5; D is ambiguous. CDR3 length equals 13 residues. Between the trimmed V and J ends, which lost 0 bases and 5 bases, there was a span of 5 bases. The CDR3 DNA follows: TGTGCCAGCAGTTTAGCCCCCGATCAGCCCCAGCATTTT. It codes for CASSLAPDQPQHF.

The J gene is TRBJ2-7, the V gene TRBV12-3 or TRBV12-4, with D perhaps TRBD1 (5 bases). Trimming took 6 bases from V and 0 from J, leaving 9 bases between them. CDR3 length equals 13 residues. The CDR3 sequence is CASSPTVSYEQYF. The CDR3 nucleotides are TGTGCCAGCAGCCCGACAGTCTCCTACGAGCAGTACTTC.

The chain is built from TRBV30 and TRBJ1-3, with TRBD1 identical over 12 bases. Germline CDR1 is GTSNPN and CDR2 is SVGIG (reference sequence). The CDR3 is made up of 14 amino acids. J lost 4 bases, V lost 5 bases, and 3 bases had no gene match. The CDR3 here is CAWGTGGMGNTIYF. DNA for the CDR3: TGTGCCTGGGGGACAGGGGGCATGGGAAACACCATATATTTT.

The chain employs TRBV3-1 (or the pseudogene TRBV3-2) and TRBJ2-7, with D possibly being TRBD1 (5 bases). Germline CDR1 LGHDT, CDR2 YNNKEL (reference sequence). The CDR3 contains 15 residues. The ends were cut back, 0 bases at V and 0 bases at J, with 9 bases in the middle. CDR3 nucleotide sequence: TGTGCCAGCAGCCAAGATACAGGTTACTCCTACGAGCAGTACTTC. Translation gives CASSQDTGYSYEQYF.

As to this clone: Other nucleotide sequences in the sample specify the same CDR3. The rearrangement joins TRBV12-3 or TRBV12-4 to TRBJ2-3, with D unclear. The CDR3 spans 12 residues. V lost 3 bases, J lost 3 bases, and 4 bases lay in between. CDR3 coding DNA: TGTGCCAGCAGTTTGAGTACAGATACGCAGTATTTT. It codes for CASSLSTDTQYF.

The chain links TRBV5-1 to TRBJ1-3; D is uncertain. The CDR3 has 15 amino acids. Germline lookup yields CDR1 SGHRS and CDR2 YFSETQ. Trimming removed 0 bases at V and 1 base at J, with 8 bases between. CDR3 coding DNA: TGCGCCAGCAGCTTGGTTGGGCTGTCTGGAAACACCATATATTTT. Its protein is CASSLVGLSGNTIYF.

The chain joins TRBV28 to TRBJ2-3, with a tentative D call TRBD2 (5 bases). The CDR3 consists of 15 residues. Trimming removed 10 bases at V and 0 bases at J, with 17 bases between. Germline V gives CDR1 MDHEN, CDR2 SYDVKM. The CDR3 here is CATRPGDLSTDTQYF. In nucleotides, the CDR3 is TGTGCCACCCGCCCCGGGGATCTTAGCACAGATACGCAGTATTTT.

The chain couples TRBV27 to TRBJ2-3; D ambiguous. Germline CDR1 reads MNHEY; CDR2 reads SMNVEV (reference sequence). The CDR3 contains 12 residues. V lost 6 bases, J lost 3 bases, and 7 bases lay in between. The CDR3 sequence: CASRASTDTQYF. CDR3 DNA: TGTGCCAGCAGAGCATCGACAGATACGCAGTATTTT.

This clone has only one observation. The chain uses TRBV21-1 and TRBJ1-2. TRBV21-1 corresponds to a pseudogene. The CDR3 has 15 amino acids. CDR3 DNA: TGTGCCAGCAGCACTCAACCGGGGGTACCCTATGGCTACACCTTC. It yields the protein CASSTQPGVPYGYTF.

J is TRBJ1-5 and V is TRBV10-1; a possible D gene is TRBD1 (6 bases). The germline V gene has CDR1 WNHNN and CDR2 SYGVQD (reference sequence). CDR3 length: 15 amino acids. V lost 3 bases to trimming and J lost 5 bases, with 14 bases between them. The CDR3 protein is CASSEVTGWYQPQHF. DNA for the CDR3: TGCGCCAGCAGTGAAGTTACAGGGTGGTATCAGCCCCAGCATTTT.

V and J are TRBV2 and TRBJ1-3; no clear D gene. V lost 4 bases and J 2 bases, leaving 6 bases between the germline ends. This CDR3 has 13 residues. The germline V gene encodes CDR1 SNHLY and CDR2 FYNNEI. CDR3 protein: CASSAHTGNTIYF. CDR3 coding DNA: TGTGCCAGCAGTGCGCACACTGGAAACACCATATATTTT.

This clone was recorded once. V and J are TRBV5-1 and TRBJ1-4; 9 nucleotides align to TRBD1. Germline trimming cut 3 bases from V and 7 bases from J; bases unmatched to any gene: 7. This CDR3 is 15 amino acids long. Germline values: CDR1 SGHRS, CDR2 YFSETQ. The CDR3 loop is CASSSGGTGSEKLFF. In nucleotides, the CDR3 is TGCGCCAGCAGCTCGGGAGGGACAGGGAGTGAAAAACTGTTTTTT.

The chain recombines TRBV7-2 with TRBJ1-1, with a weak D call TRBD1 (5 bases). Germline lookup yields CDR1 SGHTA and CDR2 FQGNSA. This CDR3 has 19 residues. V was trimmed by 3 bases and J by 4 bases, leaving 27 bases between them. CDR3 DNA: TGTGCCAGCAGCTTTTCGGGCAGGGTAGTTGATGGTGATCGCACTGAAGCTTTCTTT. Protein product: CASSFSGRVVDGDRTEAFF.

This rearrangement joins TRBV5-1 to TRBJ2-1; the D is unclear. The germline gives CDR1 SGHRS, CDR2 YFSETQ. CDR3 length equals 15 residues. V was cut by 0 bases and J by 0 bases, with 7 bases left in between. This CDR3 is CASSLDSSSYNEQFF. The CDR3 bases are TGCGCCAGCAGCTTGGACAGCAGCTCCTACAATGAGCAGTTCTTC.

The J gene is TRBJ1-1, the V gene TRBV20-1; no clear D. Germline CDR1 reads DFQATT; CDR2 reads SNEGSKA (reference sequence). The germline V and J ends were trimmed by 6 bases and 10 bases, with 15 bases remaining between them. This CDR3 region has 11 residues. The CDR3 reads CSAPRTPGAFF. DNA for the CDR3: TGCAGTGCCCCCCGAACCCCAGGAGCTTTCTTT.